A selection of T cell receptor beta chains follows, all from one sample in a study of shared clonotypes between healthy human individuals. This table comes from immunoSEQ multiplex PCR, and its TCRdb copy is limited to in-frame clones, with some not included. The sample holds 750,000 to 1,000,000 clones, about 92% seen once. Material for sequencing was naive CD8+ T cells sorted from blood. These TCRs come from a man aged 30 to 45 in good health. Each CDR3 is given with its conserved first and last residue. The D gene is left open where the match is weak. Clone size is not always given. Where it is, it says once, few, many or a class for expanded clones.

clone_size	v_call	j_call	d_call	cdr3_aa	cdr3_nt
NA	TRBV7-9	TRBJ2-7	NA	CANLLAALTHYEQYF	TGTGCCAACCTTTTAGCGGCACTAACTCACTACGAGCAGTACTTC
NA	TRBV27	TRBJ1-5	NA	CASSLAGHVSNQPQHF	TGTGCCAGCAGTTTGGCGGGACACGTTAGCAATCAGCCCCAGCATTTT
NA	TRBV15	TRBJ2-7	NA	CATSSGGPYEQYF	TGTGCCACCAGCAGTGGTGGTCCCTACGAGCAGTACTTC
NA	TRBV2	TRBJ2-7	TRBD2	CASSEASFLWEGPYEQYF	TGTGCCAGCAGTGAAGCGAGTTTTTTGTGGGAGGGCCCATACGAGCAGTACTTC
NA	TRBV6-6	TRBJ2-2	NA	CASSYSRSFAGELFF	TGTGCCAGCAGTTACTCGCGCAGCTTCGCCGGGGAGCTGTTTTTT
NA	TRBV28	TRBJ2-7	TRBD1	CASSGQGGWNEQYF	TGTGCCAGCAGTGGACAGGGAGGTTGGAACGAGCAGTACTTC
NA	TRBV29-1	TRBJ2-1	TRBD2	CSAPRTSGGREQFF	TGCAGCGCACCCCGGACTAGCGGCGGAAGGGAGCAGTTCTTC
NA	TRBV25-1	TRBJ1-4	NA	CASSEGGGNNEKLFF	TGTGCCAGCAGTGAAGGAGGGGGTAATAATGAAAAACTGTTTTTT
NA	TRBV27	TRBJ2-3	NA	CASNPLGVGSTDTQYF	TGTGCCAGCAATCCCCTCGGGGTAGGAAGCACAGATACGCAGTATTTT
NA	TRBV27	TRBJ2-3	NA	CASSFGYTQYF	TGTGCCAGCAGTTTTGGATATACGCAGTATTTT
NA	TRBV2	TRBJ1-2	TRBD1	CASSDRVDYYGYTF	TGTGCCAGCAGCGACAGGGTAGACTACTATGGCTACACCTTC
NA	TRBV2	TRBJ2-1	TRBD2	CASSFLADQNYNEQFF	TGTGCCAGCAGTTTCCTAGCGGACCAAAATTACAATGAGCAGTTCTTC
once	TRBV9	TRBJ2-1	NA	CASSGEMQPRINNEQFF	TGTGCCAGCAGCGGAGAGATGCAGCCCCGGATAAACAATGAGCAGTTCTTC
NA	TRBV6-5	TRBJ2-7	NA	CATMEGYEQYF	TGTGCCACCATGGAGGGGTACGAGCAGTACTTC
NA	TRBV27	TRBJ2-7	NA	CASSRALDEQYF	TGTGCCAGCAGTCGAGCCCTTGACGAGCAGTACTTC